This entry features one T cell receptor (beta chain) sequence. The antigen is undetermined. A J-beta primer mix and a sample-barcoded 5' primer were used in a second PCR of about 7 to 11 cycles. TCRdb independently ran MiXCR on the 5' RACE reads; one entry per CDR3 protein. This sample carries 700,000 or so distinct CDR3 sequences, 40% to 45% of them seen once, and the ten largest clones take approximately 29%. The sample belongs to a study of blood T cells in healthy people across ages. Study results and limitations: More naive CD4+ cells and higher diversity marked long-lived donors relative to aged donors.

The sample taken for sequencing was blood. This clonotype was sampled from a man older than 75 in good health.

The CDR3 loop is CASSIPGGSEQYF. DNA for the CDR3: TGTGCCAGTAGTATCCCAGGGGGCTCCGAGCAGTACTTC. V usage is TRBV19 and J usage is TRBJ2-7, with TRBD1 identical over 8 bases. The germline CDR1 and CDR2 sequences are LNHDA and SQIVND (reference sequence). The CDR3 has 13 residues. V gave up 3 bases and J gave up 6 bases; unmatched junction bases: 4.